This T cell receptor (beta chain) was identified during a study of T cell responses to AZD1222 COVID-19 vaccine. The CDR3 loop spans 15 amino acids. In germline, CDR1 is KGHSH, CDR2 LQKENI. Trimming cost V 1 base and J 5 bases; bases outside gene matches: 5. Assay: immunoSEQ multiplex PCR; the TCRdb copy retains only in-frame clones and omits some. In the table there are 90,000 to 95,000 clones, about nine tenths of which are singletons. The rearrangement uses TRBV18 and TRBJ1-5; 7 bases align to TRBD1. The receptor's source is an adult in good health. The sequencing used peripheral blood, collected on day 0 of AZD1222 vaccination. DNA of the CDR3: TGTGCCAGCTCACCACAACAAGGGGGCGATCAGCCCCAGCATTTT. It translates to CASSPQQGGDQPQHF. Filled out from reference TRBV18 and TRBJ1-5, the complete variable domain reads NAGVMQNPRHLVRRRGQEARLRCSPMKGHSHVYWYRQLPEEGLKFMVYLQKENIIDESGMPKERFSAEFPKEGPSILRIQQVVRGDSAAYFCASSPQQGGDQPQHFGDGTRLSIL.